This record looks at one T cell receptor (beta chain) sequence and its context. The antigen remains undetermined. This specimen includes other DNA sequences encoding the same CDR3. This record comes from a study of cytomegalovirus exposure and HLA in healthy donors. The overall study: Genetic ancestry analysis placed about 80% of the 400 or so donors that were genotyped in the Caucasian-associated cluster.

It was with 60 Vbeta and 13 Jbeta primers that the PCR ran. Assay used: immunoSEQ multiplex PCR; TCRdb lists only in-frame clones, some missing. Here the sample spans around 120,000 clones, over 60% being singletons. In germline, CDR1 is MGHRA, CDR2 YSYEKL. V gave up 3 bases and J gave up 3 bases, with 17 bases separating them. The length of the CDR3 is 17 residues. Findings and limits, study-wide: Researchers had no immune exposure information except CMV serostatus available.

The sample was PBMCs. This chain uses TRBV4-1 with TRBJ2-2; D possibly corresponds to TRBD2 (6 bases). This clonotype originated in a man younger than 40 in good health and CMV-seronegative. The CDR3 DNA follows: TGCGCCAGCAGCCACCCAAGCGGAGGGGTGGACACCGGGGAGCTGTTTTTT. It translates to CASSHPSGGVDTGELFF.